This TCR beta chain was captured by sequencing in a study of OX40 agonist ivuxolimab in advanced cancers. Some background on the complete study: Ivuxolimab was a fully human IgG2 agonistic monoclonal antibody targeting the costimulatory receptor OX40 (CD134). Intravenous ivuxolimab was administered to patients every 2 weeks at six dose levels: 0.01, 0.1, 0.3, 1.5, 3 and 10 mg/kg. Of the roughly 54 patients in dose escalation, around 19 had hepatocellular carcinoma, some 15 had melanoma, 9 had renal cell carcinoma and 9 had head and neck cancer. In the dose-escalation cohort, 70% to 85% of patients were male, and the mean age was around 60 years, with a range of 23 to 79. Patients were allowed to have had prior anti-PD-1, anti-PD-L1 or anti-CTLA-4 therapy, and more than 30% of the dose-escalation patients had previously received checkpoint inhibitors. Partial responses were achieved by three dose-escalation patients, of whom one had hepatocellular carcinoma and two had cutaneous melanoma. Peripheral TCRbeta sequencing was intended to test whether TCR sequence diversity was altered and clonal T-cell expansion was caused by ivuxolimab. The paper covers the monotherapy dose-escalation part of the phase I ivuxolimab trial, which included N of about 50 patients. Here is what the overall study found, with its caveats: The antigen specificity of the clonally expanded peripheral T cells was not determined. In the 0.1-3.0 mg/kg groups, partial responders had among the lowest normalized peripheral clonal expansion, particularly in CD8+ T cells. Clonal expansion of both CD4+ and CD8+ blood T cells was observed from baseline to week 6 at doses 0.1 to 3.0 mg/kg. After ivuxolimab, expanded clones were on average more numerous among CD8+ T cells than among CD4+ T cells. Low levels of normalized T-cell clonal expansion were also seen in some patients who did not respond.

With regard to this clone: No antigen is known for it. No base qualities exist here, and no much larger clone lies one base off it.

The trim is 5 bases for V and 0 bases for J, with a gap of 10 bases between the germline ends. The CDR3 contains 15 residues, cysteine and phenylalanine counted. Only the CDR3 portion is preserved as DNA: 45 bases, with reading frame beginning at the first base. From the germline V gene (reference sequence), CDR1 is LNHNV and CDR2 is YYDKDF. Genomic DNA was isolated from the sorted cells so that the TCRbeta CDR3 region could be sequenced. The immunoSEQ Assay was used to sequence the TCRbeta CDR3 regions. In its TCRdb copy, this immuneACCESS table keeps in-frame sequences only and misses some clones. Where compared with another copy, unresolved V genes explain less than half of these, and the others have no known cause. The sample table holds nearly 80,000 clones, of which less than 95% were seen once. The ten most abundant clones make up around 10% of the sample. Patients with autoimmune disease history or receiving systemic immunosuppression were excluded from the trial. Peripheral blood for TCR sequencing was collected from all dose cohorts at baseline, on cycle 4 day 1, and on cycle 7 day 1. The samples were drawn from a first-in-human, open-label, multicenter phase I dose-escalation trial of ivuxolimab. Adults with locally advanced or metastatic melanoma, renal cell carcinoma, hepatocellular carcinoma or head and neck squamous cell carcinoma were enrolled in the trial. CD4+ and CD8+ T cells were sorted separately from peripheral blood before TCR sequencing.

Recombination joined TRBV15 with TRBJ2-2, with no D gene named confidently. This receptor was taken from an adult with an advanced solid tumor such as melanoma, head and neck, liver or kidney cancer. The material was CD4+ or CD8+ T cells sorted from blood, obtained in a trial of the OX40 agonist ivuxolimab. The sequenced DNA: TGTGCCACCAGCGGGCGGATCTCGAACACCGGGGAGCTGTTTTTT. It codes for CATSGRISNTGELFF.